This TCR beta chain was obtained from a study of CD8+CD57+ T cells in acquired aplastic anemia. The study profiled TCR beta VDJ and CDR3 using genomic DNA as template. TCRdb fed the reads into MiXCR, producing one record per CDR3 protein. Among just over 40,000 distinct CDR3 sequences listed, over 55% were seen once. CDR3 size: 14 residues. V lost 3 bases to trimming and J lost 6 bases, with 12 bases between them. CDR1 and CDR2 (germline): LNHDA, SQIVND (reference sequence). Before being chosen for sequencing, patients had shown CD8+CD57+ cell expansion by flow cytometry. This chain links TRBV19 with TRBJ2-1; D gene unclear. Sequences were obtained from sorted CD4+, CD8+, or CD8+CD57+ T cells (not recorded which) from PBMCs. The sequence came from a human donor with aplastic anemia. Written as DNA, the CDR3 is TGTGCCAGTAGTATTCCCCTGGGTCCCAATGAGCAGTTCTTC. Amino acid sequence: CASSIPLGPNEQFF.